This TCR beta chain was identified in a study of CD4 T cells in relation to SARS-CoV-2 and coronaviruses. Study summary: ViraFEST: approximately nine-day antigen culture of PBMCs, then TCR beta CDR3 sequencing. Crossreactive spike epitopes shared across donors were mapped to their HLA restriction.

Findings and caveats of the study: Samples before the pandemic and after infection were not matched within any donor. Crossreactive clones expanded significantly less to SARS-CoV-2 than monoreactive clones.

Some clones are missing from TCRdb's copy, which holds only in-frame ones; the method was immunoSEQ multiplex PCR. The sample lists over 40,000 clones; 84% were seen once. Germline V gene sequence: CDR1 DFQATT, CDR2 SNEGSKA (reference sequence). Deletions cut 7 bases from V and 1 base from J, with 7 bases between. The CDR3 length is 11 residues. This clone was observed once. What it binds is not known. Sequenced input: naive CD4+ T cells from PBMCs, cultured in vitro. Subset defined: naive CD4+ T cells isolated by negative enrichment. The receptor comes from an adult with COVID-19. The rearrangement uses TRBV20-1 and TRBJ2-5; no definite D call. CDR3: CSVTAQETQYF. The DNA of the CDR3 is TGCAGTGTTACAGCCCAAGAGACCCAGTACTTC.